This is a list of T cell receptor beta chains from one sample in a study of cytomegalovirus exposure and HLA in healthy donors. Assay used: immunoSEQ multiplex PCR; TCRdb lists only in-frame clones, some missing. The sample holds more than 20,000 clones, around 77% seen once. Sequenced input: PBMCs. All receptors derive from a man in his fifties or sixties in good health and CMV-seronegative. CDR3s include the opening cysteine and the closing phenylalanine or tryptophan. The order of the fields is J gene, D gene, clone size, V gene, CDR3 protein, CDR3 DNA. The D gene is left open where the match is weak. Size is omitted from some rows. Given values are once, few, many or a class for expanded clones.

TRBJ1-1	-	-	TRBV7-9	CSSSPRGPVNTEAFF	TGTTCCAGCAGCCCCCGGGGTCCAGTGAACACTGAAGCTTTCTTT
TRBJ2-7	-	-	TRBV7-9	CASSVSGSYEQYF	TGTGCCAGCAGCGTCTCGGGATCTTACGAGCAGTACTTC
TRBJ2-1	TRBD2	-	TRBV7-2	CASSLEGTSGRFFNEQFF	TGTGCCAGCAGCCTAGAGGGGACTAGCGGGAGGTTTTTCAATGAGCAGTTCTTC
TRBJ1-4	-	-	TRBV15	CATSRDLRQYNEKLFF	TGTGCCACCAGCAGAGATCTGAGACAGTATAATGAAAAACTGTTTTTT
TRBJ2-3	-	-	TRBV13	CASSSETSRQTDTQYF	TGTGCCAGCAGTTCCGAAACTAGCCGGCAAACAGATACGCAGTATTTT
TRBJ1-2	-	few	TRBV6-1	CASREGGGAGYPF	TGTGCCAGCAGGGAGGGTGGCGGGGCTGGCTACCCCTTC
TRBJ1-2	-	-	TRBV7-2	CASSLRESDYGYTF	TGTGCCAGCAGCTTGCGGGAATCGGACTATGGCTACACCTTC
TRBJ2-7	-	-	TRBV5-1	CASSLTSRITDYEQYF	TGCGCCAGCAGCCTGACTAGTCGCATTACAGACTACGAGCAGTACTTC
TRBJ1-6	-	few	TRBV6-1	CASSDPRATGDSPLHF	TGTGCCAGCAGTGACCCCAGGGCCACGGGAGATTCACCCCTCCACTTT
TRBJ2-5	TRBD2	-	TRBV15	CATSRVPSGPSYF	TGTGCCACCAGCAGAGTCCCTAGCGGCCCCTCGTACTTC
TRBJ2-1	TRBD1	-	TRBV2	CASSEDRGRANEQFF	TGTGCCAGCAGTGAGGACAGGGGGCGGGCCAATGAGCAGTTCTTC
TRBJ2-7	-	few	TRBV5-4	CASSLNGGSYEQYF	TGTGCCAGCAGCTTGAACGGCGGATCCTACGAGCAGTACTTC
TRBJ1-2	TRBD1	-	TRBV29-1	CSARTGEVEGYTF	TGCAGCGCCCGGACAGGGGAGGTTGAAGGCTACACCTTC
TRBJ2-7	-	-	TRBV5-4	CASRKGGLGTSYEQYF	TGTGCCAGCAGAAAGGGGGGGCTGGGAACCTCCTACGAGCAGTACTTC